This T cell receptor (beta chain) stems from a study of blood T cells in healthy people across ages. A second PCR of roughly 7 to 11 cycles used a sample-barcoded 5' primer and a J-beta primer mix. TCRdb recomputed calls from the 5' RACE reads with MiXCR, one row per CDR3 protein. Altogether some 1,000,000 distinct CDR3 sequences are present, around 25% being singletons, with the ten largest covering around 0.75%. Of note for this clonotype: What it binds is not known.

The study, taken as a whole, reports: Both higher diversity and more naive CD4+ cells marked long-lived donors when set against aged donors.

CDR1 is SNHLY and CDR2 is FYNNEI in the germline V gene. Trimming pared 0 bases from V and 1 base from J, leaving 15 bases between. The CDR3 runs to 17 residues. These data are also associated with another study on T cells of mothers and their children. As that report states: Every mother produced more than 8.5 million TCR beta CDR3 reads, whereas every child provided several million. Thymic selection molds TCR recombination products alike in related and unrelated pairs.

The chain combines TRBV2 with TRBJ2-5, with D possibly called TRBD1 or TRBD2 (7 bases each). This TCR came from a girl aged 2-10 years in good health. The sample comprised blood. The CDR3 loop reads CASSEALRGDSQETQYF. For the CDR3, the DNA is TGTGCCAGCAGTGAAGCGCTTCGGGGGGACAGCCAAGAGACCCAGTACTTC.